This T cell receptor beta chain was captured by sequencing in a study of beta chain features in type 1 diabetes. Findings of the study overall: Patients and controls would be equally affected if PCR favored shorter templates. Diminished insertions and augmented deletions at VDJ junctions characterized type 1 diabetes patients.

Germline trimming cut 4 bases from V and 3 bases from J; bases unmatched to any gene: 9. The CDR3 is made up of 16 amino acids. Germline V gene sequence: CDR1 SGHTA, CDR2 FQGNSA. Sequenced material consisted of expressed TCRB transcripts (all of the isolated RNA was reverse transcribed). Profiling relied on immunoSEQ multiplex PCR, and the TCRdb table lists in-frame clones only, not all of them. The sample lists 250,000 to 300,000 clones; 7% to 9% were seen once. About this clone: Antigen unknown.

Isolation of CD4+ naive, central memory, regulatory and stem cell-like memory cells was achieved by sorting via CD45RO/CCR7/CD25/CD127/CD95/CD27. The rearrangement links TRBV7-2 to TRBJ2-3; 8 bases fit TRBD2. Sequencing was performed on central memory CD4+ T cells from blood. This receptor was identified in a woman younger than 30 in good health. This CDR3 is CASSYLAGNPTDTQYF. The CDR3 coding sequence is TGTGCCAGCAGCTACTTAGCGGGGAATCCAACAGATACGCAGTATTTT.